A single sample gave rise to the 20 T cell receptor beta chains below, sequenced in a study of blood T cells in healthy people across ages. Sample-barcoded 5' priming and a J-beta primer mix drove a second PCR of roughly 6 to 12 cycles. TCRdb ran MiXCR on the 5' RACE reads and lists one entry per CDR3 protein. The sample lists approximately 1.5 million distinct CDR3 sequences; about 31% were seen once. The sequenced sample was blood. These TCRs come from a woman between 25 and 40 years old in good health.

The chain recombines TRBV20-1 with TRBJ1-4; no definite D call. The CDR3 sequence is 13 residues long. V was pared by 1 base and J by 4 bases, with 7 bases between. CDR1 is DFQATT and CDR2 is SNEGSKA in the germline V gene (reference sequence). The CDR3 reads CSARGSSNEKLFF. CDR3 DNA sequence: TGCAGTGCTAGAGGTTCCAGTAATGAAAAACTGTTTTTT.

A word on this clonotype: A junction end diverges from the germline sequence, so it may reflect a read error. The chain carries TRBV12-3 or TRBV12-4 and TRBJ2-3, with TRBD1 as a possible D gene (6 bases). This CDR3 has 16 amino acids. The CDR3: CASHPRGTLTTDAQYF. In DNA form, the CDR3 reads TGTGCCAGTCATCCAAGGGGGACGCTGACTACAGATGCGCAGTATTTT.

This clonotype showed up many times. The chain joins TRBV10-3 to TRBJ2-1; D is unclear. This CDR3 comprises 16 residues. V gave up 0 bases and J gave up 6 bases, with 15 bases separating them. Germline CDR1 and CDR2: ENHRY and SYGVKD. As DNA, the CDR3 is TGTGCCATCAGTGAGTCCGCCAACCTTCTCATCAATGAGCAGTTCTTC. Translating gives CAISESANLLINEQFF.

The V and J genes are TRBV15 and TRBJ2-1; 7 nucleotides align to TRBD2. CDR3 length: 14 amino acids. The trim removed 1 base at V and 6 bases at J, leaving 3 bases unmatched. Germline CDR1 is LNHNV and CDR2 is YYDKDF (reference sequence). The CDR3 here is CATSRAGLVNEQFF. As DNA, the CDR3 is TGTGCCACCAGCAGAGCCGGACTAGTCAATGAGCAGTTCTTC.

This clonotype was counted only a few times. The chain links TRBV7-9 to TRBJ1-1, with D hard to call. The V end was cut by 6 bases, the J end by 2 bases, with 7 bases between. The CDR3 contains 12 residues. Germline loops: CDR1 SEHNR, CDR2 FQNEAQ (reference sequence). In nucleotides, the CDR3 is TGTGCCAGCAGTTGGAGTAACACTGAAGCTTTCTTT. Amino acid sequence: CASSWSNTEAFF.

V and J are TRBV7-9 and TRBJ1-1; D is possibly TRBD1 (5 bases). The CDR3 has 16 amino acids. Trimming pared 2 bases from V and 1 base from J, leaving 14 bases between. The germline CDR1 and CDR2 sequences are SEHNR and FQNEAQ (reference sequence). The CDR3 spells CASSLLTQDPNTEAFF. CDR3 DNA sequence: TGTGCCAGCAGCTTACTTACACAGGACCCGAACACTGAAGCTTTCTTT.

CDR3: CASSLEWAALSYEQYF. The CDR3 nucleotides read TGCGCCAGCAGCTTGGAATGGGCAGCACTCTCCTACGAGCAGTACTTC. The chain links TRBV5-1 to TRBJ2-7; D call uncertain. Germline loops: CDR1 SGHRS, CDR2 YFSETQ. This CDR3 region has 16 residues. The germline V and J ends were trimmed by 0 bases and 0 bases, with 13 bases remaining between them.

V gene TRBV4-1 combines with J gene TRBJ2-2; either TRBD1 or TRBD2 may supply D (5 bases each). V was clipped by 6 bases and J by 1 base, with 18 bases between them. The germline V gene has CDR1 MGHRA and CDR2 YSYEKL. CDR3 length equals 17 residues. CDR3 amino acids: CASSHAGTAVNTGELFF. CDR3 coding DNA: TGCGCCAGCAGTCACGCCGGGACGGCAGTGAACACCGGGGAGCTGTTTTTT.

On this clonotype itself: A much larger clone differs by one base, so this may be a read error. V and J are TRBV29-1 and TRBJ2-1; no definite D call. Germline CDR1 is SQVTM and CDR2 is ANQGSEA. The CDR3 is 15 residues long. V lost 7 bases and J 4 bases, leaving 20 bases between the germline ends. DNA for the CDR3: TGCAGCGCTGTAGCCCGCCCCGCTGAGTACAATGAGCAGTTCTTC. It specifies CSAVARPAEYNEQFF.

The genes are TRBV29-1 and TRBJ2-1, with 9 positions matching TRBD1. Trimming removed 4 bases from V and 0 bases from J; junction bases left unmatched: 7. In germline, CDR1 is SQVTM, CDR2 ANQGSEA. The CDR3 is 16 residues long. CDR3 nucleotides: TGCAGCGTTGCGGGAGGACAGGGGAGCTCCTACAATGAGCAGTTCTTC. Amino acid sequence: CSVAGGQGSSYNEQFF.

J is TRBJ2-7 and V is TRBV20-1; 10 bases map to TRBD2. Germline V gives CDR1 DFQATT, CDR2 SNEGSKA (reference sequence). V trimming: 3 bases; J trimming: 2 bases; junction bases outside the gene matches: 13. This CDR3 region has 17 residues. CDR3 sequence (DNA): TGCAGTGCTAGTATAACCCCAGGGAGCGGGAGGGCCTACGAGCAGTACTTC. Its protein product is CSASITPGSGRAYEQYF.

The V and J genes are TRBV27 and TRBJ2-7; 13 bases are shared with TRBD2. In germline, CDR1 is MNHEY, CDR2 SMNVEV (reference sequence). V shed 1 base and J 4 bases; nucleotides not matched to a gene: 4. The CDR3 extends over 16 amino acids. The CDR3 DNA sequence: TGTGCCAGCAGTTTATTGGGGACTAGCGGGGAATACGAGCAGTACTTC. Translation: CASSLLGTSGEYEQYF.

The chain couples TRBV19 to TRBJ2-3; D might be TRBD1 (6 bases). V lost 7 bases and J 8 bases, leaving 19 bases between the germline ends. Germline V gene data show CDR1 as LNHDA and CDR2 as SQIVND (reference sequence). This CDR3 has 14 amino acids. CDR3 region: CASTDRNVVGTQYF. For the CDR3, the DNA is TGTGCCAGTACCGACAGGAACGTGGTTGGTACGCAGTATTTT.

In regard to this clonotype: This may stem from a read error, because a much larger clone lies one nucleotide away. The chain recombines TRBV4-2 with TRBJ2-1, with TRBD2 identical over 7 bases. The CDR3 covers 13 residues. Looked up from germline, CDR1 is LGHNA and CDR2 is YNFKEQ. Trimming took 4 bases from V and 10 from J; bases not matched to a gene: 7. The CDR3 DNA sequence: TGTGCCAGCAGCCGGACTAGGGCTGTCGAGCAGTTCTTC. It is translated as CASSRTRAVEQFF.

The V and J genes are TRBV9 and TRBJ2-1, with 7 bases lining up with TRBD2. Germline loops: CDR1 SGDLS, CDR2 YYNGEE. V lost 0 bases, J lost 6 bases, and 9 bases stayed unmatched. This CDR3 region has 16 residues. The CDR3 bases are TGTGCCAGCAGCGTAGTTAGTGGGGGGGGAGGCAATGAGCAGTTCTTC. It yields the protein CASSVVSGGGGNEQFF.

The rearrangement joins TRBV18 to TRBJ2-1; no reliable D call. The V end lost 3 bases, the J end lost 4 bases, and 13 bases lay between the germline ends. CDR3 size: 15 residues. Germline V gives CDR1 KGHSH, CDR2 LQKENI. DNA for the CDR3: TGTGCCAGCTCACCTCAGAGCCAAATTTACAATGAGCAGTTCTTC. Its protein product is CASSPQSQIYNEQFF.

About this clonotype: This may be a read error: a much more frequent sequence differs by one nucleotide. This CDR3 is CSVQGTGEPFF. Written as DNA, the CDR3 is TGCAGCGTTCAGGGTACCGGGGAGCCGTTTTTT. This chain uses TRBV29-1 with TRBJ2-2, with D perhaps being TRBD1 or TRBD2 (5 bases each). The CDR3 is 11 residues long. Per the germline V gene, CDR1 is SQVTM and CDR2 is ANQGSEA.

This sequence joins TRBV7-3 and TRBJ2-1; 8 nucleotides match TRBD2. This CDR3 spans 15 amino acids. The V and J ends lost 2 bases and 9 bases, in that order; junction bases with no gene match: 9. Germline CDR1 SGHTA, CDR2 FQGTGA. CDR3 amino acids: CASSLQSGSISEQFF. DNA of the CDR3: TGTGCCAGCAGCTTACAGAGCGGGAGCATCAGTGAGCAGTTCTTC.

This clonotype was counted only a few times. The V gene is TRBV7-2, the J gene TRBJ2-7; D may be TRBD2 (6 bases). V lost 5 bases and J 3 bases, leaving 14 bases between the germline ends. Per germline, CDR1 SGHTA and CDR2 FQGNSA. The CDR3 runs to 14 residues. The CDR3: CASSPGLSVYEQYF. CDR3 in DNA: TGTGCCAGCAGCCCGGGACTCTCCGTCTACGAGCAGTACTTC.

V and J are TRBV20-1 and TRBJ1-5; D remains ambiguous. This CDR3 is built from 14 residues. CDR1 is DFQATT and CDR2 is SNEGSKA in the germline V gene (reference sequence). The V gene lost 5 bases and the J gene lost 0 bases, with 11 bases spanning the gap. The CDR3 sequence is CSAQDGPSNQPQHF. For the CDR3, the DNA is TGCAGTGCTCAGGACGGCCCTAGCAATCAGCCCCAGCATTTT.